This TCR beta chain appears in the sequencing data of a study of human T cells and chemical hapten exposure. Whole-study context: From small differences in pooled library volume came most of the variation in per-sample TCR yields.

This CDR3 is 15 amino acids long. CDR1 and CDR2 (germline): MNHEY, SMNVEV (reference sequence). The V end lost 3 bases, the J end lost 1 base, and 11 bases lay between the germline ends. TCRdb recomputed calls from the RACE reads with MiXCR, one row per CDR3 protein. The top ten hold 5.8% of the sample, which has 45,000 or so distinct CDR3 sequences, about 4.8% seen once. Time point here: healthy volunteer bleed at 2 weeks. The total RNA was obtained from whole blood that was not fractionated. This clonotype was obtained from a human donor in good health. Some clones in this sample may be carry-over from other donors' samples. Sequencing was carried out using whole blood. The V call is TRBV27, the J call TRBJ2-3; no firm D call. CDR3 DNA sequence: TGTGCCAGCAGTTTGGTGGATGGGGGCACAGATACGCAGTATTTT. It translates to CASSLVDGGTDTQYF.